This entry features one T cell receptor beta chain sequence. Antigen specificity is unknown. The data belong to a study of cytomegalovirus exposure and HLA in healthy donors. The validation cohort, a group of roughly 120 subjects, included the donors and was separate from the roughly 670-subject first cohort. Study-wide results and caveats: As was reported, the classifier diagnosed cytomegalovirus status with high specificity and sensitivity. Specific recognition of CMV antigens was confirmed in vitro for three chains (all CMV-associated).

The CDR3 has 13 amino acids. The V and J ends lost 3 bases and 4 bases respectively, with 7 bases between them. Germline CDR1 and CDR2: MNHEY and SMNVEV (reference sequence). Repertoires were generated with immunoSEQ multiplex PCR, while TCRdb's copy carries only in-frame clones and drops some. Of some 68,000 clones listed, more than 95% are singletons. The chain recombines TRBV27 with TRBJ1-5; TRBD1 might be the D (5 bases). The sequenced sample consisted of PBMCs. The receptor comes from a man younger than 35 in good health and CMV-seronegative. CDR3 DNA: TGTGCCAGCAGTTTCGGGGGTAATCAGCCCCAGCATTTT. Its translation is CASSFGGNQPQHF.